The next 29 T cell receptor beta chains were all read from a single sample in a study of blood T cell repertoires in COVID-19. Produced via immunoSEQ multiplex PCR; TCRdb's table is partial and in-frame only. The sample lists approximately 440,000 clones; 75% to 90% were seen once. The sequenced sample was PBMCs or T cells enriched from blood (not recorded which). The source is a woman aged 18-29 years who had recovered from COVID-19.

The V gene is TRBV2, the J gene TRBJ1-5; D uncertain. The CDR3 is 16 amino acids. Germline assignment: CDR1 SNHLY and CDR2 FYNNEI. V was cut by 3 bases and J by 2 bases, with 14 bases left in between. The CDR3, as DNA: TGTGCCAGCAGTGAGACCCCGGATGGGCGCAATCAGCCCCAGCATTTT. Protein: CASSETPDGRNQPQHF.

V is TRBV4-1 and J is TRBJ1-4; 8 nucleotides agree with TRBD1. This CDR3 has 14 residues. V was clipped by 4 bases and J by 5 bases; unmatched bases: 3. Germline V lookup: CDR1 MGHRA, CDR2 YSYEKL. The CDR3 loop is CASSPGQVNEKLFF. The DNA for the CDR3 is TGCGCCAGCAGCCCGGGACAGGTGAATGAAAAACTGTTTTTT.

The rearrangement links TRBV10-1 to TRBJ1-1; possible D gene TRBD1, 6 bases. CDR1 is WNHNN, CDR2 SYGVQD, per germline (reference sequence). V was cut by 6 bases and J by 10 bases, with 21 bases left in between. The CDR3 has 14 amino acids. CDR3 amino acids: CASSGGQSINPAFF. CDR3 sequence (DNA): TGCGCCAGCAGCGGCGGACAGAGCATTAACCCAGCTTTCTTT.

The chain employs TRBV29-1 and TRBJ1-2; D uncertain. V shed 4 bases and J shed 2 bases, with 17 bases lying between them. The CDR3 totals 15 residues. Germline V gives CDR1 SQVTM, CDR2 ANQGSEA. The CDR3 region is CSVVSGGFRNYGYTF. As DNA, the CDR3 is TGCAGCGTTGTCTCCGGCGGGTTCCGAAACTATGGCTACACCTTC.

This chain links TRBV6-5 with TRBJ2-3, with D uncertain. Germline V gene lookup returns CDR1 MNHEY and CDR2 SVGAGI. V lost 10 bases and J 0 bases, leaving 11 bases between the germline ends. This CDR3 has 13 residues. The CDR3 DNA sequence: TGTGCCACCCTAGATCTTAGCACAGATACGCAGTATTTT. The encoded protein is CATLDLSTDTQYF.

V usage is TRBV4-2 and J usage is TRBJ1-1; no clear D. CDR3 length: 14 residues. V lost 1 base and J lost 5, with 11 bases in between. CDR1 and CDR2 from the germline V gene are LGHNA and YNFKEQ. Here the CDR3 reads CASSQVGRGTEAFF. The CDR3, as DNA: TGTGCCAGCAGCCAAGTGGGGAGAGGGACTGAAGCTTTCTTT.

This clone appeared once. This sequence joins TRBV29-1 and TRBJ1-4; 7 nucleotides agree with TRBD1. The CDR3 is made up of 13 amino acids. With 3 bases clipped from V and 7 bases from J, the junction kept 5 bases outside the gene matches. CDR1 is SQVTM, CDR2 ANQGSEA, per germline. DNA of the CDR3: TGCAGCGTTGAGACAGGGAGTGGTGAAAAACTGTTTTTT. Its translation is CSVETGSGEKLFF.

The genes are TRBV3-1 (or the pseudogene TRBV3-2) and TRBJ2-7; D is perhaps TRBD1 (6 bases). The CDR3 covers 15 residues. The germline V gene encodes CDR1 LGHDT and CDR2 YNNKEL (reference sequence). V lost 0 bases and J lost 5, with 14 bases in between. As DNA, the CDR3 is TGTGCCAGCAGCCAAGAGGACAGAAGCTACCACGAGCAGTACTTC. It codes for CASSQEDRSYHEQYF.

This chain links TRBV5-4 with TRBJ2-3, with 10 bases identical to TRBD1. CDR1 is SGHNT and CDR2 is YYREEE in the germline V gene (reference sequence). With V trimmed by 4 bases and J by 0 bases, 8 bases remained unmatched. The length of the CDR3 is 17 residues. CDR3 loop: CASSVRTGGTSTDTQYF. The CDR3 nucleotides read TGTGCCAGCAGCGTTAGGACAGGGGGGACTAGCACAGATACGCAGTATTTT.

The chain carries TRBV7-8 and TRBJ1-3; 8 bases map to TRBD1. V lost 3 bases to trimming and J lost 0 bases; unmatched junction nucleotides: 22. The CDR3 is made up of 22 amino acids. The germline CDR1 and CDR2 sequences are SGHVS and FQNEAQ. CDR3 protein: CASSFFRVPGQALPYSGNTIYF. As DNA, the CDR3 is TGTGCCAGCAGCTTTTTCCGGGTCCCGGGACAGGCTTTGCCGTACTCTGGAAACACCATATATTTT.

The rearrangement links TRBV30 to TRBJ2-5; a weak D match, TRBD1 (6 bases). Trimming took 5 bases from V and 0 from J, leaving 13 bases between them. Germline lookup yields CDR1 GTSNPN and CDR2 SVGIG (reference sequence). The CDR3 has 14 amino acids. The CDR3 region has the DNA TGTGCCTGGGAGCTGGACAGTTACCAAGAGACCCAGTACTTC. This sequence encodes CAWELDSYQETQYF.

The chain joins TRBV28 to TRBJ2-5, with a possible D match to TRBD1 (5 bases). Germline V gene lookup returns CDR1 MDHEN and CDR2 SYDVKM. The CDR3 spans 13 residues. V gave up 3 bases and J gave up 5 bases, with 10 bases separating them. Written as DNA, the CDR3 is TGTGCCAGCAGTTTGCGAGCAGGGGAGACCCAGTACTTC. It encodes CASSLRAGETQYF. Full variable domain (rest looked up from reference TRBV28 and TRBJ2-5): DVKVTQSSRYLVKRTGEKVFLECVQDMDHENMFWYRQDPGLGLRLIYFSYDVKMKEKGDIPEGYSVSREKKERFSLILESASTNQTSMYLCASSLRAGETQYFGPGTRLLVL.

The chain recombines TRBV6-1 with TRBJ2-6, with 10 nucleotides matching TRBD1. Germline V gene data show CDR1 as MNHNS and CDR2 as SASEGT. V was clipped by 4 bases and J by 7 bases; unmatched bases: 19. The CDR3 length is 20 residues. Here the CDR3 reads CASSGYWSGGDRGTANVLTF. The CDR3 region has the DNA TGTGCCAGCAGTGGTTATTGGAGCGGCGGGGACAGGGGTACAGCCAACGTCCTGACTTTC.

The V gene is TRBV24-1, the J gene TRBJ1-2, with 8 bases fitting TRBD1. Germline loops: CDR1 KGHDR, CDR2 SFDVKD. The CDR3 runs 12 residues. V shed 7 bases and J 5 bases; nucleotides not matched to a gene: 2. CDR3: CATSRTGYGYTF. DNA for the CDR3: TGTGCCACCAGCCGGACAGGGTATGGCTACACCTTC.

A word on this clone: Other DNA sequences in this specimen translate into the identical CDR3. This chain joins TRBV15 and TRBJ1-5; tentative D call: TRBD1 (5 bases). This CDR3 has 13 amino acids. Trimming removed 1 base at V and 6 bases at J, with 7 bases between. Per the germline V gene, CDR1 is LNHNV and CDR2 is YYDKDF (reference sequence). This CDR3 is CATSRGGGQPQHF. The CDR3 coding sequence is TGTGCCACCAGCAGAGGGGGGGGTCAGCCCCAGCATTTT.

Only a few counts were recorded for this clone. The CDR3 nucleotides read TGTGCCAGCTCACTACAGGGGGCTAACACCGGGGAGCTGTTTTTT. Its translation is CASSLQGANTGELFF. This rearrangement joins TRBV18 to TRBJ2-2, with 9 positions matching TRBD1. CDR3 length equals 15 residues. The germline V gene has CDR1 KGHSH and CDR2 LQKENI. The J segment lost 2 bases and the V segment lost 4 bases, leaving 2 bases of the junction unmatched. The variable domain in full, with the rest retrieved from reference TRBV18 and TRBJ2-2, is NAGVMQNPRHLVRRRGQEARLRCSPMKGHSHVYWYRQLPEEGLKFMVYLQKENIIDESGMPKERFSAEFPKEGPSILRIQQVVRGDSAAYFCASSLQGANTGELFFGEGSRLTVL.

The genes are TRBV7-3 and TRBJ2-7; 7 bases are shared with TRBD2. V trimming: 3 bases; J trimming: 4 bases; junction bases outside the gene matches: 6. The CDR3 loop spans 14 amino acids. Germline CDR1 SGHTA, CDR2 FQGTGA. DNA for the CDR3: TGTGCCAGCAGCTTCGGGCACGGGGGGTACGAGCAGTACTTC. Protein product: CASSFGHGGYEQYF.

The genes are TRBV12-5 and TRBJ2-5; 9 nucleotides match TRBD2. The CDR3 is 14 residues long. Losses at the gene ends were 7 bases for V and 10 bases for J; bases not matched to a gene: 13. The germline CDR1 and CDR2 sequences are LGHNT and FRNRAP. DNA of the CDR3: TGTGCTAGTGCCGTAGCGGGGGCAACTGGAGGCCAGTACTTC. It codes for CASAVAGATGGQYF.

V and J are TRBV9 and TRBJ1-1, with D unresolved. The germline CDR1 and CDR2 sequences are SGDLS and YYNGEE. This CDR3 is built from 11 residues. Trimming stripped 8 bases from V and 7 bases from J, with 12 bases between. As DNA, the CDR3 is TGTGCCAGTGGGGAGGGCTTTGAAGCTTTCTTT. Its translation is CASGEGFEAFF. Combining the CDR3 with reference TRBV9 and TRBJ1-1 gives the whole variable domain DSGVTQTPKHLITATGQRVTLRCSPRSGDLSVYWYQQSLDQGLQFLIQYYNGEERAKGNILERFSAQQFPDLHSELNLSSLELGDSALYFCASGEGFEAFFGQGTRLTVV.

The rearrangement uses TRBV12-3 or TRBV12-4 and TRBJ2-5, with a weak D call TRBD1 (6 bases). Trimming stripped 6 bases from V and 5 bases from J, with 13 bases between. The CDR3 has 13 amino acids. The chain's CDR3 is CASRIRGDETQYF. The CDR3 DNA reads as TGTGCCAGCAGGATCAGGGGAGACGAGACCCAGTACTTC.

The CDR3 bases are TGTGCCAGTAGTCCCCGACAGGGTGCTGGCTACACCTTC. It is translated as CASSPRQGAGYTF. The genes are TRBV19 and TRBJ1-2, with TRBD1 matching 7 bases. CDR1 and CDR2 from the germline V gene are LNHDA and SQIVND (reference sequence). This CDR3 spans 13 amino acids. V gave up 5 bases and J gave up 7 bases; unmatched junction bases: 7. Using reference TRBV19 and TRBJ1-2 for the parts outside the CDR3, the full variable domain is DGGITQSPKYLFRKEGQNVTLSCEQNLNHDAMYWYRQDPGQGLRLIYYSQIVNDFQKGDIAEGYSVSREKKESFPLTVTSAQKNPTAFYLCASSPRQGAGYTFGSGTRLTVV.

The chain is built from TRBV21-1 and TRBJ1-1; TRBD1 is the table's D call and was not checked against the DNA. TRBV21-1 is a listed pseudogene. This CDR3 contains 13 residues. This chain's CDR3 is CASSPRQNTEAFF. CDR3 coding DNA: TGTGCCAGCAGCCCGCGACAGAACACTGAAGCTTTCTTT.

V gene TRBV4-2 combines with J gene TRBJ1-6; 8 nucleotides agree with TRBD1. Trimming took 1 base from V and 10 from J; bases not matched to a gene: 6. Germline CDR1 is LGHNA and CDR2 is YNFKEQ. CDR3 length: 15 residues. The CDR3 DNA reads as TGTGCCAGCAGCCAAGTATCAGGGGGCAGGTCACCCCTCCACTTT. It codes for CASSQVSGGRSPLHF.

The chain has TRBV11-2 and TRBJ2-7, with TRBD1 identical over 7 bases. CDR1 and CDR2 (germline): SGHAT, FQNNGV. Trimming cost V 4 bases and J 0 bases; bases outside gene matches: 6. CDR3 length: 15 amino acids. CDR3 sequence reads: CASSSPRDSSYEQYF. CDR3 nucleotide sequence: TGTGCCAGCAGCTCCCCCCGGGACAGCTCCTACGAGCAGTACTTC.

The chain has TRBV2 and TRBJ1-5; 10 bases map to TRBD1. The CDR3 covers 15 residues. Germline V gives CDR1 SNHLY, CDR2 FYNNEI. V dropped 9 bases and J dropped 4; count of bases not matched to a gene: 9. CDR3 sequence (DNA): TGTGCCAGTAGTAGGGGGACAGGGGAAAATCAGCCCCAGCATTTT. Its protein product is CASSRGTGENQPQHF.

The chain joins TRBV24-1 to TRBJ2-3, with 10 bases that match TRBD1. The germline gives CDR1 KGHDR, CDR2 SFDVKD. With V trimmed by 5 bases and J by 4 bases, 8 bases remained unmatched. The CDR3 spans 16 residues. CDR3 coding DNA: TGTGCCACCAGTGGGGGGGACAGGGGATGGTCAGATACGCAGTATTTT. It codes for CATSGGDRGWSDTQYF.

This rearrangement joins TRBV7-9 to TRBJ1-1; D may be TRBD1 (5 bases). This CDR3 comprises 12 residues. V shed 3 bases and J shed 11 bases, with 13 bases lying between them. Looked up from germline, CDR1 is SEHNR and CDR2 is FQNEAQ (reference sequence). The CDR3 is CASSFGGGRAFF. The CDR3 DNA follows: TGTGCCAGCAGCTTTGGGGGAGGTCGGGCTTTCTTT. Complete variable domain (other parts from reference TRBV7-9 and TRBJ1-1): DTGVSQNPRHKITKRGQNVTFRCDPISEHNRLYWYRQTLGQGPEFLTYFQNEAQLEKSRLLSDRFSAERPKGSFSTLEIQRTEQGDSAMYLCASSFGGGRAFFGQGTRLTVV.

The chain joins TRBV3-1 (or the pseudogene TRBV3-2) to TRBJ1-1; D remains unclear. V lost 2 bases and J lost 1, with 5 bases in between. The germline V gene has CDR1 LGHDT and CDR2 YNNKEL (reference sequence). CDR3 length: 13 residues. Here the CDR3 reads CASSQSGNTEAFF. The CDR3 coding sequence is TGTGCCAGCAGCCAAAGCGGGAACACTGAAGCTTTCTTT.

The genes are TRBV27 and TRBJ2-3; tentatively, D is TRBD1 (5 bases). Per the germline V gene, CDR1 is MNHEY and CDR2 is SMNVEV (reference sequence). The length of the CDR3 is 13 residues. The V and J ends lost 5 bases and 6 bases respectively, with 12 bases between them. Here the CDR3 DNA reads TGTGCCAGCAGTCACCGACAGACCGATACGCAGTATTTT. Translation: CASSHRQTDTQYF.